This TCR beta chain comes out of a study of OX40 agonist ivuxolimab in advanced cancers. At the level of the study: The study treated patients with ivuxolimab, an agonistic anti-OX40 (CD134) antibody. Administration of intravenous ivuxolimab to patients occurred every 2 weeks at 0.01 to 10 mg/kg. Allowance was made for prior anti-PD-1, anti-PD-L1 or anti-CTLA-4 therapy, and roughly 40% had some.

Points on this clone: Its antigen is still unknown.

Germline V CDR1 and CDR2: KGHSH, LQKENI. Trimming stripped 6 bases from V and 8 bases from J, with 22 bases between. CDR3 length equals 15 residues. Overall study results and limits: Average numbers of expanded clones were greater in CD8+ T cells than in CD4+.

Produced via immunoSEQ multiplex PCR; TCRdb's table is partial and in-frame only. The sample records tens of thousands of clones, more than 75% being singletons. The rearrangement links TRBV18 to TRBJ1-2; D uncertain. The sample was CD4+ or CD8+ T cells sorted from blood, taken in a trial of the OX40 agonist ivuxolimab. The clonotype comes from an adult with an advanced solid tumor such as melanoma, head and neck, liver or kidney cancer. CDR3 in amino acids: CASSRGEGAPQGYTF. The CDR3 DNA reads TGTGCCAGCTCTCGAGGAGAGGGCGCCCCTCAGGGCTACACCTTC.